This T cell receptor beta chain was recovered during a study of T cells in Graves' hyperthyroidism and ophthalmopathy. The source material, RNA transcripts, was used to amplify TCR beta CDR3 regions. Initially, a first-round RT-PCR of the TCR CDR3 employed the HTBI primer set. TCRdb redid the calling of the multiplex PCR reads with MiXCR, one entry per CDR3 protein. Of roughly 700,000 distinct CDR3 sequences in the sample, around 15% were seen once. Patients aged 18 to 65 with hyperthyroidism were newly diagnosed, with duration under 2 months. Fresh peripheral blood, approximately 10 ml, yielded the PBMCs. CDR3 length: 16 residues. V was shortened by 4 bases and J by 0 bases, with 14 bases between the two germline ends. CDR1 and CDR2 (germline): KGHSH, LQKENI.

This sequence originates from a woman under 30 with Graves' hyperthyroidism. The chain combines TRBV18 with TRBJ2-3; D unclear. The sample was blood. The CDR3 DNA is TGTGCCAGCTCACTAACGAGGTACAGAAGCACAGATACGCAGTATTTT. It translates to CASSLTRYRSTDTQYF.